What follows describes a single TCR beta chain. Its target is not known. The sample is drawn from a study of identifying expanded T cells in peripheral blood. Trimming shortened V by 3 bases and J by 2 bases, and 8 bases separated the two germline ends. There are 14 residues in the CDR3. CDR1 is SGDLS, CDR2 YYNGEE, per germline. Study conclusions and caveats: Clone count variance between roughly 2-week samples rose with total template count.

Only in-frame clones appear in the TCRdb table, and some are missing; sequencing was by immunoSEQ multiplex PCR. The sample comprises tens of thousands of clones, approximately 82% of which are singletons, and 15% to 20% rests with the top ten. The genes are TRBV9 and TRBJ2-2; D is unclear. Sequencing was performed on blood. This TCR was recovered from a person aged 18 to 75 in good health. DNA for the CDR3: TGTGCCAGCAGCGGGGTAGACAACACCGGGGAGCTGTTTTTT. The encoded protein is CASSGVDNTGELFF.